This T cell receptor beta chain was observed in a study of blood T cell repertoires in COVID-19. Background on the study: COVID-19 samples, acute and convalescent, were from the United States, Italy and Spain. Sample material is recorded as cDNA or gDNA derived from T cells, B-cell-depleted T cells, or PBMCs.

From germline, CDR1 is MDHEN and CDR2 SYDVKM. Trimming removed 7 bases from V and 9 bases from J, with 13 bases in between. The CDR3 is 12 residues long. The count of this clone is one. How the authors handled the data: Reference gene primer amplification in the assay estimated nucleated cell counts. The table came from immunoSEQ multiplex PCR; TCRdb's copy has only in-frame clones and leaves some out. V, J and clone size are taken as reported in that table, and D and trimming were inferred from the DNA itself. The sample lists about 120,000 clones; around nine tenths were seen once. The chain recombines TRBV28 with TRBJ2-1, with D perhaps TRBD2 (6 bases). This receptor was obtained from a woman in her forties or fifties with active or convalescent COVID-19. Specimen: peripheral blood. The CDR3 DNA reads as TGTGCCAGCACCCCGGGAGTCGCTGAGCAGTTCTTC. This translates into CASTPGVAEQFF.